This entry lists 32 T cell receptor beta chains sequenced from one sample in a study of shared clonotypes between healthy human individuals. Terminally differentiated effector memory CD45RA+ cells were excluded by CCR7 positive selection of CD45RO-negative cells. Method: immunoSEQ multiplex PCR; TCRdb's copy keeps in-frame clones and lacks some. The sample has roughly 890,000 clones; nearly 95% are singletons. The specimen sequenced was naive CD8+ T cells sorted from blood. The receptors derive from a man aged 30 to 39 in good health.

On this clone itself: Distinct nucleotide sequences in the sample also encode this CDR3. The V gene is TRBV9, the J gene TRBJ2-1, with D possibly matching TRBD2 (5 bases). V lost 2 bases, J lost 6 bases, and 6 bases lay in between. The germline V gene encodes CDR1 SGDLS and CDR2 YYNGEE. The length of the CDR3 is 12 residues. CDR3 region: CASSVSGNEQFF. The CDR3 nucleotides read TGTGCCAGCAGCGTCAGCGGCAATGAGCAGTTCTTC. The whole variable domain, remainder taken from reference TRBV9 and TRBJ2-1, is DSGVTQTPKHLITATGQRVTLRCSPRSGDLSVYWYQQSLDQGLQFLIQYYNGEERAKGNILERFSAQQFPDLHSELNLSSLELGDSALYFCASSVSGNEQFFGPGTRLTVL.

This sequence joins TRBV10-3 and TRBJ2-2, with 9 bases aligning to TRBD1. The CDR3 extends over 18 amino acids. Germline V gene lookup returns CDR1 ENHRY and CDR2 SYGVKD. V shed 0 bases and J 2 bases; nucleotides not matched to a gene: 7. The CDR3 region is CAISESRDRDPNTGELFF. The CDR3 nucleotides read TGTGCCATCAGTGAGTCGAGGGACAGGGACCCTAACACCGGGGAGCTGTTTTTT.

The rearrangement links TRBV29-1 to TRBJ1-2; 8 bases fit TRBD1. CDR1 and CDR2 from the germline V gene are SQVTM and ANQGSEA. V lost 4 bases, J lost 7 bases, and 14 bases stayed unmatched. The CDR3 spans 15 residues. The CDR3 DNA is TGCAGCGTTGCACCGTTGCAGGGGGCGGGTGGTGGCTACACCTTC. This sequence encodes CSVAPLQGAGGGYTF.

This chain links TRBV5-1 with TRBJ2-2, with 12 bases fitting TRBD2. Germline-derived CDR1 and CDR2 are SGHRS and YFSETQ. Trimming took 2 bases from V and 6 from J; bases not matched to a gene: 8. CDR3 length: 17 amino acids. The chain's CDR3 is CASSLEASGREPGELFF. The CDR3 DNA sequence: TGCGCCAGCAGCTTAGAGGCTAGCGGGAGGGAGCCCGGGGAGCTGTTTTTT.

The V gene is TRBV12-5, the J gene TRBJ1-1; no definite D call. Trimming removed 5 bases at V and 5 bases at J, with 9 bases between. This CDR3 contains 12 residues. Germline values: CDR1 LGHNT, CDR2 FRNRAP. CDR3 residues: CASGLGRTEAFF. The CDR3 DNA reads TGTGCTAGTGGTCTAGGTCGGACTGAAGCTTTCTTT.

The chain employs TRBV10-3 and TRBJ2-7, with 10 bases aligning to TRBD1. Germline V gene data show CDR1 as ENHRY and CDR2 as SYGVKD. The junction had 11 bases not matched to a gene; V was cut back by 8 bases and J by 4 bases. The CDR3 extends over 15 amino acids. In nucleotides, the CDR3 is TGTGCCATCCTTATAACGGGACAGGGGCGGTACGAGCAGTACTTC. Encoded protein: CAILITGQGRYEQYF.

This rearrangement joins TRBV7-9 to TRBJ1-1, with D unresolved. V dropped 5 bases and J dropped 5 bases, with 9 bases sitting between them. Germline CDR1 SEHNR, CDR2 FQNEAQ (reference sequence). The CDR3 is 12 residues long. As DNA, the CDR3 is TGTGCCAGCAGCCACTGGAGTACTGAAGCTTTCTTT. This codes for CASSHWSTEAFF. The full variable domain, completed using reference TRBV7-9 and TRBJ1-1, is DTGVSQNPRHKITKRGQNVTFRCDPISEHNRLYWYRQTLGQGPEFLTYFQNEAQLEKSRLLSDRFSAERPKGSFSTLEIQRTEQGDSAMYLCASSHWSTEAFFGQGTRLTVV.

The table lists this clone with many counts. This sample also contains other DNA sequences that code for the same CDR3. The chain is built from TRBV28 and TRBJ2-7, with D uncertain. The CDR3 spans 12 residues. The germline V gene encodes CDR1 MDHEN and CDR2 SYDVKM. Trimming took off 4 bases at V and 4 bases at J, with 8 bases between the two ends. The DNA of the CDR3 is TGTGCCAGCAGTTCAACAGCGTACGAGCAGTACTTC. Amino acids: CASSSTAYEQYF.

In this sample, this clone turned up once. The V gene is TRBV7-9, the J gene TRBJ2-7; D not certain. Germline V gene data show CDR1 as SEHNR and CDR2 as FQNEAQ (reference sequence). V was shortened by 7 bases and J by 6 bases, with 16 bases between the two germline ends. The CDR3 runs 13 residues. Here the CDR3 DNA reads TGTGCCAGCACCTCTCTGTCCGGCGGCGAGCAGTACTTC. It specifies CASTSLSGGEQYF. Full variable domain (outside the CDR3, taken from reference TRBV7-9 and TRBJ2-7): DTGVSQNPRHKITKRGQNVTFRCDPISEHNRLYWYRQTLGQGPEFLTYFQNEAQLEKSRLLSDRFSAERPKGSFSTLEIQRTEQGDSAMYLCASTSLSGGEQYFGPGTRLTVT.

V and J are TRBV5-1 and TRBJ2-5; D remains ambiguous. The CDR3 is 13 residues long. V was trimmed by 4 bases and J by 5 bases, leaving 12 bases between them. Germline assignment: CDR1 SGHRS and CDR2 YFSETQ. This CDR3 is CASSTAEEETQYF. CDR3 nucleotide sequence: TGCGCCAGCAGCACCGCAGAGGAGGAGACCCAGTACTTC. The full variable domain, with the rest looked up from reference TRBV5-1 and TRBJ2-5, is KAGVTQTPRYLIKTRGQQVTLSCSPISGHRSVSWYQQTPGQGLQFLFEYFSETQRNKGNFPGRFSGRQFSNSRSEMNVSTLELGDSALYLCASSTAEEETQYFGPGTRLLVL.

The V and J genes are TRBV15 and TRBJ2-7, with 9 bases lining up with TRBD1. Germline lookup yields CDR1 LNHNV and CDR2 YYDKDF (reference sequence). This CDR3 is built from 18 residues. The CDR3 sequence: CSAVGTGWRQRSSYEQYF. The CDR3 DNA reads as TGTTCCGCTGTAGGGACAGGGTGGCGTCAAAGGAGCTCCTACGAGCAGTACTTC.

V and J are TRBV5-1 and TRBJ2-7; TRBD2 aligns across 10 bases. Germline lookup yields CDR1 SGHRS and CDR2 YFSETQ. There are 14 residues in the CDR3. The ends lost 2 bases at V and 9 bases at J; junction bases unmatched: 8. The CDR3 nucleotides read TGCGCCAGCAGCTTAGGGACTAGCGACTTTGGGCAGTACTTC. As protein: CASSLGTSDFGQYF. Full variable domain (missing parts from reference TRBV5-1 and TRBJ2-7): KAGVTQTPRYLIKTRGQQVTLSCSPISGHRSVSWYQQTPGQGLQFLFEYFSETQRNKGNFPGRFSGRQFSNSRSEMNVSTLELGDSALYLCASSLGTSDFGQYFGPGTRLTVT.

This chain links TRBV5-1 with TRBJ1-1, with a tentative D call TRBD1 (5 bases). Germline V gene data show CDR1 as SGHRS and CDR2 as YFSETQ. Trimming shortened V by 6 bases and J by 0 bases, and 15 bases separated the two germline ends. The CDR3 is 15 amino acids. DNA for the CDR3: TGCGCCAGCATCCTATTACAGGCTATGAACACTGAAGCTTTCTTT. It encodes CASILLQAMNTEAFF.

This clone has just one count. Here the CDR3 reads CASSEVDIDQEPGNTIYF. DNA of the CDR3: TGTGCCAGCAGTGAAGTAGATATTGATCAGGAACCTGGAAACACCATATATTTT. The chain couples TRBV6-1 to TRBJ1-3; D unclear. CDR1 is MNHNS, CDR2 SASEGT, per germline. There are 18 residues in the CDR3. V was cut by 1 base and J by 2 bases, with 18 bases left in between.

The chain links TRBV30 to TRBJ2-5; 9 bases agree with TRBD2. This CDR3 spans 16 amino acids. Trimming removed 5 bases from V and 5 bases from J; junction bases left unmatched: 15. Per germline, CDR1 GTSNPN and CDR2 SVGIG (reference sequence). CDR3 amino acids: CAWGGVAGGPFETQYF. CDR3 DNA sequence: TGTGCCTGGGGAGGCGTGGCGGGAGGGCCCTTTGAGACCCAGTACTTC.

V gene TRBV2 combines with J gene TRBJ2-7; 9 bases line up with TRBD2. The CDR3 loop spans 14 amino acids. Germline CDR1 SNHLY, CDR2 FYNNEI. The J segment lost 3 bases and the V segment lost 8 bases, leaving 8 bases of the junction unmatched. Written as DNA, the CDR3 is TGTGCCAGCCATCATAGCGGGAGTAGCTACGAGCAGTACTTC. Protein sequence: CASHHSGSSYEQYF.

The genes are TRBV28 and TRBJ2-7; no definite D call. Trimming left V 6 bases short and J 3 bases short, with 15 bases between. In germline, CDR1 is MDHEN, CDR2 SYDVKM. This CDR3 comprises 14 residues. The chain's CDR3 is CASRPAQSHYEQYF. The DNA of the CDR3 is TGTGCCAGCAGGCCCGCGCAATCTCACTACGAGCAGTACTTC.

Notes on this clone: The sample carries other DNA sequences with the same CDR3. V is TRBV7-9 and J is TRBJ2-5; the D gene could be TRBD1 or TRBD2 (5 bases each). Trimming cost V 3 bases and J 2 bases, with 13 bases left between them. The CDR3 spans 15 residues. From germline, CDR1 is SEHNR and CDR2 FQNEAQ (reference sequence). The CDR3 coding sequence is TGTGCCAGCAGCTTGGGCCCCGGGACGCAAGAGACCCAGTACTTC. The encoded protein is CASSLGPGTQETQYF.

This rearrangement joins TRBV28 to TRBJ1-5; D is possibly TRBD1 (6 bases). Germline CDR1 is MDHEN and CDR2 is SYDVKM. Trimming pared 3 bases from V and 2 bases from J, leaving 8 bases between. The CDR3 has 14 residues. The CDR3 loop reads CASSLRQGNQPQHF. The CDR3 DNA sequence: TGTGCCAGCAGTTTGAGACAGGGCAATCAGCCCCAGCATTTT.

The chain couples TRBV11-3 to TRBJ2-7; D possibly corresponds to TRBD1 (7 bases). The V and J ends lost 3 bases and 4 bases respectively, with 16 bases between them. The V gene's germline CDR1 is SGHNT and CDR2 YENEEA. The CDR3 is made up of 15 amino acids. CDR3 protein: CASSLSGGYGYEQYF. In DNA form, the CDR3 reads TGTGCCAGCAGCTTGTCAGGGGGGTATGGTTACGAGCAGTACTTC.

This rearrangement joins TRBV19 to TRBJ2-1; 8 bases are shared with TRBD2. The CDR3 runs 18 residues. With V trimmed by 0 bases and J by 5 bases, 12 bases remained unmatched. Germline V CDR1 and CDR2: LNHDA, SQIVND (reference sequence). CDR3 nucleotides: TGTGCCAGTAGTATAGAAATGAAGCGGGAGAATTTGGACAATGAGCAGTTCTTC. It specifies CASSIEMKRENLDNEQFF.

The chain's CDR3 is CASSLAGDTQYF. The CDR3 DNA follows: TGTGCCAGCAGTCTTGCCGGAGATACGCAGTATTTT. The chain is built from TRBV27 and TRBJ2-3; D gene uncertain. V lost 5 bases and J 5 bases, leaving 8 bases between the germline ends. Germline V gene data show CDR1 as MNHEY and CDR2 as SMNVEV (reference sequence). This CDR3 is 12 amino acids long.

The genes are TRBV5-1 and TRBJ2-1; 11 positions agree with TRBD1. This CDR3 is built from 14 residues. Per the germline V gene, CDR1 is SGHRS and CDR2 is YFSETQ. The V gene end was trimmed by 5 bases and the J gene end by 6 bases; junction bases not matched to a gene: 4. CDR3 residues: CASSWGQGVNEQFF. The CDR3 DNA is TGCGCCAGCAGTTGGGGACAGGGGGTCAATGAGCAGTTCTTC.

This chain connects TRBV5-4 to TRBJ2-1, with 7 bases that match TRBD2. CDR1 is SGHNT and CDR2 is YYREEE in the germline V gene (reference sequence). The CDR3 runs to 14 residues. V lost 4 bases to trimming and J lost 3 bases; unmatched junction nucleotides: 4. Here the CDR3 DNA reads TGTGCCAGCAGCCTCGGACTAGACTACAATGAGCAGTTCTTC. Protein: CASSLGLDYNEQFF.

This rearrangement joins TRBV2 to TRBJ2-7; D may be TRBD1 (5 bases). The length of the CDR3 is 13 residues. V was trimmed by 4 bases and J by 0 bases, leaving 7 bases between them. Germline CDR1 is SNHLY and CDR2 is FYNNEI. The CDR3 sequence is CASSAGHSYEQYF. The DNA for the CDR3 is TGTGCCAGCAGTGCAGGGCACTCCTACGAGCAGTACTTC.

This chain uses TRBV27 with TRBJ1-1; D remains unclear. The CDR3 loop spans 14 amino acids. Trimming left V 2 bases short and J 1 base short, with 8 bases between. Germline V gene sequence: CDR1 MNHEY, CDR2 SMNVEV (reference sequence). CDR3 sequence: CASSLGNPNTEAFF. CDR3 DNA sequence: TGTGCCAGCAGTTTAGGAAACCCGAACACTGAAGCTTTCTTT.

The chain recombines TRBV7-9 with TRBJ2-2, with D maybe TRBD1 (5 bases). The CDR3 has 11 residues. The V end was cut by 11 bases, the J end by 6 bases, with 10 bases between. The germline V gene has CDR1 SEHNR and CDR2 FQNEAQ (reference sequence). The CDR3 loop is CAVRGSGELFF. CDR3 sequence (DNA): TGTGCCGTTAGGGGTTCCGGGGAGCTGTTTTTT.

This chain connects TRBV23-1 to TRBJ2-1; D could derive from TRBD1 or TRBD2 (5 bases each). TRBV23-1 is labeled an ORF, and its function is uncertain. This CDR3 is built from 15 residues. V was cut by 10 bases and J by 5 bases, with 21 bases left in between. CDR3 region: CATNRDLCLNNEQFF. The CDR3 region has the DNA TGCGCCACCAACCGGGACCTGTGCTTAAACAATGAGCAGTTCTTC.

The V and J genes are TRBV5-8 and TRBJ2-3; 7 bases are a match to TRBD2. The CDR3 contains 14 residues. In germline, CDR1 is SGHTS, CDR2 YDEGEE. Losses at the gene ends were 4 bases for V and 6 bases for J; bases not matched to a gene: 8. The CDR3 reads CASSRPGAGDTQYF. The CDR3, as DNA: TGTGCCAGCAGCCGCCCAGGAGCGGGGGATACGCAGTATTTT.

A few counts support this clone. Additional DNA sequences in this sample encode the identical CDR3. V is TRBV28 and J is TRBJ2-7; D is uncertain. Trimming stripped 3 bases from V and 3 bases from J, with 6 bases between. This CDR3 has 12 amino acids. CDR1 and CDR2 (germline): MDHEN, SYDVKM. The chain's CDR3 is CASSFLDYEQYF. The CDR3 nucleotides are TGTGCCAGCAGTTTCCTAGACTACGAGCAGTACTTC. Combining the CDR3 with reference TRBV28 and TRBJ2-7 gives the whole variable domain DVKVTQSSRYLVKRTGEKVFLECVQDMDHENMFWYRQDPGLGLRLIYFSYDVKMKEKGDIPEGYSVSREKKERFSLILESASTNQTSMYLCASSFLDYEQYFGPGTRLTVT.

V is TRBV28 and J is TRBJ2-1; 8 bases fit TRBD2. The germline gives CDR1 MDHEN, CDR2 SYDVKM. The CDR3 is 13 residues long. V lost 6 bases and J lost 2; bases outside the gene matches: 0. The chain's CDR3 is CASRRGAYNEQFF. The CDR3 DNA reads TGTGCCAGCAGGCGGGGGGCCTACAATGAGCAGTTCTTC.

The chain combines TRBV5-1 with TRBJ2-7; D is perhaps TRBD2 (6 bases). The germline V gene encodes CDR1 SGHRS and CDR2 YFSETQ. The V gene lost 6 bases and the J gene lost 5 bases, with 15 bases spanning the gap. The CDR3 has 13 amino acids. The CDR3 region is CASTLAGRHEQYF. CDR3 in DNA: TGCGCCAGCACATTGGCGGGAAGGCACGAGCAGTACTTC.